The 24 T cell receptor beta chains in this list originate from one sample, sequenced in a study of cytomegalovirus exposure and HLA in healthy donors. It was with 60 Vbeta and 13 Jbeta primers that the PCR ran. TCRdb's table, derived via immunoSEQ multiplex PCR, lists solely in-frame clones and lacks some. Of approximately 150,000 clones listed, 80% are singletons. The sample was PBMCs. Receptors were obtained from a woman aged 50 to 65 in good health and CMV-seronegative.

The CDR3 sequence is CASGVTGEQYF. The CDR3 DNA reads as TGTGCCAGCGGAGTCACTGGCGAGCAGTACTTC. The J gene is TRBJ2-7, the V gene TRBV27, with D hard to call. Germline V lookup: CDR1 MNHEY, CDR2 SMNVEV (reference sequence). The CDR3 has 11 amino acids. Deletions cut 8 bases from V and 6 bases from J, with 11 bases between.

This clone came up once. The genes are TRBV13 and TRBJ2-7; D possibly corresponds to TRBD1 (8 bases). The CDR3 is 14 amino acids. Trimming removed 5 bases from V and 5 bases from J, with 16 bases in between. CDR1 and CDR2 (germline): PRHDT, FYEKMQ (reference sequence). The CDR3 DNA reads TGTGCCAGCAGCCACGACAGGGGAGGGAACGAGCAGTACTTC. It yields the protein CASSHDRGGNEQYF.

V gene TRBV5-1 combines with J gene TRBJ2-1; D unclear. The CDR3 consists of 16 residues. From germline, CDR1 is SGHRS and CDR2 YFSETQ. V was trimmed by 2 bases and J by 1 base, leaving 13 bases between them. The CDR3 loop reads CASSLSSPWSYNEQFF. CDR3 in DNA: TGCGCCAGCAGCTTAAGCTCCCCGTGGTCCTACAATGAGCAGTTCTTC.

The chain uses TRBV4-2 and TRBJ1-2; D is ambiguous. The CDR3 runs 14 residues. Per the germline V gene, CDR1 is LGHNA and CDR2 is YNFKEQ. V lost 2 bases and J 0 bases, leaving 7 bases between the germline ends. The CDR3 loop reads CASSQYSSNYGYTF. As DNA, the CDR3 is TGTGCCAGCAGCCAATACAGTTCTAACTATGGCTACACCTTC.

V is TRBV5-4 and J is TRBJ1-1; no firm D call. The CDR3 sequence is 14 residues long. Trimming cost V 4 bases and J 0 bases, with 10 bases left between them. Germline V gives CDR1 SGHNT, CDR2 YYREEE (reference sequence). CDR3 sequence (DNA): TGTGCCAGCAGCCCGATGACACTGAACACTGAAGCTTTCTTT. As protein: CASSPMTLNTEAFF.

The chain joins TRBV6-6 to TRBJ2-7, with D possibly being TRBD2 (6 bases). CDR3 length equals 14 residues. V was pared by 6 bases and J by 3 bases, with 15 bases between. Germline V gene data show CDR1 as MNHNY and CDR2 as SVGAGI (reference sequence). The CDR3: CASRALAPNYEQYF. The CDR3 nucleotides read TGTGCCAGCAGGGCACTAGCTCCAAACTACGAGCAGTACTTC.

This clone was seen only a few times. CDR3 in DNA: TGCGCCAGCAGCCAAGGGACTAGCGGGAGGGCCTACGAGCAGTACTTC. Protein: CASSQGTSGRAYEQYF. The chain is built from TRBV4-3 and TRBJ2-7; 15 bases line up with TRBD2. The CDR3 extends over 16 amino acids. The germline V gene encodes CDR1 LGHNA and CDR2 YSLEER. Germline trimming cut 1 base from V and 2 bases from J; bases unmatched to any gene: 0.

In DNA, the CDR3 is TGTGCCAGTCACTCTGGGGCCAACGTCCTGACTTTC. Translated, it gives CASHSGANVLTF. J is TRBJ2-6 and V is TRBV28; D is ambiguous. The V gene lost 9 bases and the J gene lost 0 bases, with 3 bases spanning the gap. There are 12 residues in the CDR3. Germline CDR1 and CDR2: MDHEN and SYDVKM.

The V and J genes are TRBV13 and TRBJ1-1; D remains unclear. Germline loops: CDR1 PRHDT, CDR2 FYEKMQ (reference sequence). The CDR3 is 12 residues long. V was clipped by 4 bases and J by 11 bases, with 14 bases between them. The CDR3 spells CASSSDPRHAFF. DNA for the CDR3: TGTGCCAGCAGCTCCGACCCCAGGCATGCTTTCTTT.

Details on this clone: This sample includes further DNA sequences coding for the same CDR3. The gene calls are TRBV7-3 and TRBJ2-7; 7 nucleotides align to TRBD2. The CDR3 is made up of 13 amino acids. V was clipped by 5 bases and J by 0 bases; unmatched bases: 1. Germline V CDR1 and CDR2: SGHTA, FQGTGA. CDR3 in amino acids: CASSLADSYEQYF. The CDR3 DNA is TGTGCCAGCAGCCTAGCGGACTCCTACGAGCAGTACTTC.

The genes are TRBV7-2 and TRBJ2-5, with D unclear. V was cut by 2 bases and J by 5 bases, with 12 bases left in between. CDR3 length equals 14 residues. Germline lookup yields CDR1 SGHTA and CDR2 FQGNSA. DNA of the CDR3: TGTGCCAGCAGCTTAAGGTTAGCCCGGGAGACCCAGTACTTC. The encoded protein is CASSLRLARETQYF.

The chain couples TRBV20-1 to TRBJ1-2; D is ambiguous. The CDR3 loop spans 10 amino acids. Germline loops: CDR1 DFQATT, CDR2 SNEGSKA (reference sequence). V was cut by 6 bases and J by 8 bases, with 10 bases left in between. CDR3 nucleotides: TGCAGTGCGGAGAGGGCCGGCTACACCTTC. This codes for CSAERAGYTF.

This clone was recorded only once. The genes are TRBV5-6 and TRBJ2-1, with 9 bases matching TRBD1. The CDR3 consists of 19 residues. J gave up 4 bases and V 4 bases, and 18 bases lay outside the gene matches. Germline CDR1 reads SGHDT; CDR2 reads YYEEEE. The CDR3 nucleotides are TGTGCCAGCAGCCCCTCGGGGACAGGGTCCACGGAGGTTTACAATGAGCAGTTCTTC. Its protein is CASSPSGTGSTEVYNEQFF. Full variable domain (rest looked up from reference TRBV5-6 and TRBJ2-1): DAGVTQSPTHLIKTRGQQVTLRCSPKSGHDTVSWYQQALGQGPQFIFQYYEEEERQRGNFPDRFSGHQFPNYSSELNVNALLLGDSALYLCASSPSGTGSTEVYNEQFFGPGTRLTVL.

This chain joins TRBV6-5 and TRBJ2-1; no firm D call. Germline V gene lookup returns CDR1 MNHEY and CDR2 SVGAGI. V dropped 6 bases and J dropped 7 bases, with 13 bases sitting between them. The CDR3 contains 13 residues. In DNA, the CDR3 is TGTGCCAGCAGGGGTTTTTCGAGGAATGAGCAGTTCTTC. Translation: CASRGFSRNEQFF.

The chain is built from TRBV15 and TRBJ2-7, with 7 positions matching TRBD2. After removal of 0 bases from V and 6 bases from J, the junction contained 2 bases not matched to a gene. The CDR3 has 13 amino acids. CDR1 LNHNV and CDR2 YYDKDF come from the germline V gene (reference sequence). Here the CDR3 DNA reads TGTGCCACCAGCAGAGAGGGGGGGTTCGAGCAGTACTTC. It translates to CATSREGGFEQYF.

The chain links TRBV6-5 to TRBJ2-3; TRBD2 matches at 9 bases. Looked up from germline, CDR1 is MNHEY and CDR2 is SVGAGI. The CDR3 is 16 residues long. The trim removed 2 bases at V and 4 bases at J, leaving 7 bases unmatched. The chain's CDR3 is CASSYQRGDVADTQYF. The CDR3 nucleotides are TGTGCCAGCAGTTACCAGCGGGGGGACGTGGCAGATACGCAGTATTTT.

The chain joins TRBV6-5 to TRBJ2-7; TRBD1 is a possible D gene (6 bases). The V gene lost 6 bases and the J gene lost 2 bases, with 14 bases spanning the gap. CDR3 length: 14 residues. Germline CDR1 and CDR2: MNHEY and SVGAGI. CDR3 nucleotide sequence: TGTGCCAGCAGGGTATGGACAGCGACCTACGAGCAGTACTTC. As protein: CASRVWTATYEQYF.

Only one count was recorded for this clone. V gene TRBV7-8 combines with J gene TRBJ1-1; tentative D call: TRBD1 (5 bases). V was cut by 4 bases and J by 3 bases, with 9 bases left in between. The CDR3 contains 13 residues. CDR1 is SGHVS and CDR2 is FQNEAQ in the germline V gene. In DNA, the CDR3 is TGTGCCAGCAGCTATCGGGGGGACACTGAAGCTTTCTTT. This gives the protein CASSYRGDTEAFF. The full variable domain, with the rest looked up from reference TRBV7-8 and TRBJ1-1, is GAGVSQSPRYKVAKRGQDVALRCDPISGHVSLFWYQQALGQGPEFLTYFQNEAQLDKSGLPSDRFFAERPEGSVSTLKIQRTQQEDSAVYLCASSYRGDTEAFFGQGTRLTVV.

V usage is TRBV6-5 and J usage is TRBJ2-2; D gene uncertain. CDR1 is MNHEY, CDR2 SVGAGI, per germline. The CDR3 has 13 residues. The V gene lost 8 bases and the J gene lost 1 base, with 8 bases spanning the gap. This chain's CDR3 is CASGSQNTGELFF. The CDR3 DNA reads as TGTGCCAGCGGCTCGCAGAACACCGGGGAGCTGTTTTTT.

The CDR3 here is CASSLRTGPAGGHNEQFF. The DNA for the CDR3 is TGTGCCAGCAGCCTGAGGACAGGGCCAGCGGGAGGGCACAATGAGCAGTTCTTC. V is TRBV9 and J is TRBJ2-1; 10 nucleotides match TRBD2. In germline, CDR1 is SGDLS, CDR2 YYNGEE. The V gene end was trimmed by 4 bases and the J gene end by 5 bases; junction bases not matched to a gene: 15. There are 18 residues in the CDR3.

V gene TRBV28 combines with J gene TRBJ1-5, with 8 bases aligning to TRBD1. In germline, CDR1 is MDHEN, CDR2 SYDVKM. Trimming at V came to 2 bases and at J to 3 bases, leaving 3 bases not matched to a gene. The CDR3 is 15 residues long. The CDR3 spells CASSLGRGPNQPQHF. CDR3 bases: TGTGCCAGCAGTTTAGGCAGGGGGCCCAATCAGCCCCAGCATTTT.

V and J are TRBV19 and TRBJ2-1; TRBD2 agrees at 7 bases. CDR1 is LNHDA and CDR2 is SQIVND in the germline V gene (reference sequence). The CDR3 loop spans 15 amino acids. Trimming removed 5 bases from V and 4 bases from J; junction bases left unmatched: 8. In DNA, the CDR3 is TGTGCCAGTAGTCGAACGAGCGGGACGTACAATGAGCAGTTCTTC. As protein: CASSRTSGTYNEQFF.

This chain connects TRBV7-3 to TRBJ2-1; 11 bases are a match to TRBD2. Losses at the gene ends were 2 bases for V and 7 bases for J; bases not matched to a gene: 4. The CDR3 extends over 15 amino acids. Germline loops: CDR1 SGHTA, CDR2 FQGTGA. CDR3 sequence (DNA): TGTGCCAGCAGCTTAGAGGTAGCGGGAGGGAATGAGCAGTTCTTC. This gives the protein CASSLEVAGGNEQFF.

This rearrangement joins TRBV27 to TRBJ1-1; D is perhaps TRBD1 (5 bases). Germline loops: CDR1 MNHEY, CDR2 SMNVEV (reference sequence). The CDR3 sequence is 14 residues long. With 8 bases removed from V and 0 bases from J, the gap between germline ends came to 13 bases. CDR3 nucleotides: TGTGCCAGCGGCTACTCAGGGCTGAACACTGAAGCTTTCTTT. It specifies CASGYSGLNTEAFF.